Listed here are 27 T cell receptor beta chains from one sample, sequenced in a study of blood T cell repertoires in COVID-19. Only in-frame clones appear in the TCRdb table, and some are missing; sequencing was by immunoSEQ multiplex PCR. Altogether 220,000 or so clones are present, roughly 90% being singletons, with the ten largest covering around 15%. Material: PBMCs or T cells enriched from blood (not recorded which). All receptors derive from a young man who had been exposed to COVID-19.

This clone was counted a single time. The V gene is TRBV14, the J gene TRBJ1-4, with D possibly being TRBD1 (6 bases). Germline V CDR1 and CDR2: SGHDN, FVKESK. The CDR3 sequence is 15 residues long. Trimming removed 5 bases at V and 7 bases at J, with 17 bases between. CDR3 bases: TGTGCCAGCAGCGATCAGGGGAGTGGTCTTGAAAAACTGTTTTTT. This gives the protein CASSDQGSGLEKLFF. Combining the CDR3 with reference TRBV14 and TRBJ1-4 gives the whole variable domain EAGVTQFPSHSVIEKGQTVTLRCDPISGHDNLYWYRRVMGKEIKFLLHFVKESKQDESGMPNNRFLAERTGGTYSTLKVQPAELEDSGVYFCASSDQGSGLEKLFFGSGTQLSVL.

The chain combines TRBV5-4 with TRBJ2-3, with 9 nucleotides matching TRBD1. Per the germline V gene, CDR1 is SGHNT and CDR2 is YYREEE (reference sequence). This CDR3 has 16 residues. The ends lost 3 bases at V and 5 bases at J; junction bases unmatched: 10. The CDR3 DNA is TGTGCCAGCAGCTCCCCGACAGGGGGAAGGGGAGATACGCAGTATTTT. Protein sequence: CASSSPTGGRGDTQYF.

The CDR3 loop is CASSLSGTSGFSYEQYF. As DNA, the CDR3 is TGTGCCAGCAGCTTATCGGGGACTAGCGGTTTCTCCTACGAGCAGTACTTC. The chain carries TRBV7-6 and TRBJ2-7, with 11 positions matching TRBD2. Trimming at V came to 2 bases and at J to 0 bases, leaving 6 bases not matched to a gene. Germline CDR1 is SGHVS and CDR2 is FNYEAQ. The CDR3 is 17 amino acids.

The chain carries TRBV11-2 and TRBJ1-2, with D maybe TRBD1 (5 bases). Germline V CDR1 and CDR2: SGHAT, FQNNGV. This CDR3 spans 18 amino acids. The germline V and J ends were trimmed by 4 bases and 0 bases, with 21 bases remaining between them. CDR3 nucleotides: TGTGCCAGCAGCTACCGATACTTACCGACAGACCCTAACTATGGCTACACCTTC. Protein: CASSYRYLPTDPNYGYTF.

This clone was detected a few times. The V call is TRBV5-4, the J call TRBJ2-3, with 8 nucleotides matching TRBD2. The CDR3 extends over 14 amino acids. The germline CDR1 and CDR2 sequences are SGHNT and YYREEE (reference sequence). The V and J ends lost 3 bases and 8 bases, in that order; junction bases with no gene match: 8. CDR3 protein: CASSSVSLAGTQYF. The CDR3 DNA sequence: TGTGCCAGCAGCTCAGTATCCCTAGCGGGTACGCAGTATTTT.

This chain links TRBV6-1 with TRBJ2-5; possible D gene TRBD1, 5 bases. Looked up from germline, CDR1 is MNHNS and CDR2 is SASEGT. Trimming took off 2 bases at V and 7 bases at J, with 17 bases between the two ends. The CDR3 loop spans 15 amino acids. The CDR3, as DNA: TGTGCCAGCAGTGAATGGGGTGGGCAAAGGGGGACCCAGTACTTC. Amino acid sequence: CASSEWGGQRGTQYF.

V usage is TRBV29-1 and J usage is TRBJ1-4; 9 nucleotides align to TRBD1. The CDR3 covers 13 residues. CDR1 is SQVTM and CDR2 is ANQGSEA in the germline V gene. Trimming removed 4 bases from V and 8 bases from J; junction bases left unmatched: 5. The CDR3 DNA follows: TGCAGCGTTGCGGGACAGGGAAAGGAAAAACTGTTTTTT. Translating gives CSVAGQGKEKLFF.

This clone has a handful of counts. CDR3 nucleotides: TGTGCCAGTAGTATATGGGGCAGGAAAGACGGCTACACCTTC. This encodes CASSIWGRKDGYTF. The rearrangement links TRBV19 to TRBJ1-2, with D perhaps TRBD1 (5 bases). The CDR3 extends over 14 amino acids. Per germline, CDR1 LNHDA and CDR2 SQIVND (reference sequence). V lost 2 bases and J lost 8, with 15 bases in between.

The chain uses TRBV5-4 and TRBJ1-4; D unresolved. Germline CDR1 reads SGHNT; CDR2 reads YYREEE (reference sequence). This CDR3 spans 14 amino acids. Trimming removed 1 base from V and 8 bases from J, with 12 bases in between. The DNA for the CDR3 is TGTGCCAGCAGCTTGAGTGTACGAAGCGAAAAACTGTTTTTT. It encodes CASSLSVRSEKLFF.

A remark on this clone: In the same sample, other DNA sequences code for this CDR3. The J gene is TRBJ2-3, the V gene TRBV5-1; D ambiguous. With 2 bases removed from V and 0 bases from J, the gap between germline ends came to 4 bases. CDR3 length: 13 amino acids. Germline CDR1 reads SGHRS; CDR2 reads YFSETQ. The CDR3 sequence is CASSLTSTDTQYF. In DNA form, the CDR3 reads TGCGCCAGCAGCTTAACTAGCACAGATACGCAGTATTTT.

The chain has TRBV10-2 and TRBJ2-7; TRBD1 agrees at 8 bases. The CDR3 covers 14 residues. Germline assignment: CDR1 WSHSY and CDR2 SAAADI. Losses at the gene ends were 4 bases for V and 6 bases for J; bases not matched to a gene: 8. The CDR3 sequence: CASSATGVLGEQYF. In DNA form, the CDR3 reads TGCGCCAGCAGTGCGACAGGGGTCTTAGGCGAGCAGTACTTC.

This clone was seen just once. The rearrangement joins TRBV27 to TRBJ1-1; D not certain. CDR1 is MNHEY, CDR2 SMNVEV, per germline (reference sequence). The CDR3 sequence is 14 residues long. V lost 3 bases to trimming and J lost 0 bases, with 8 bases between them. The CDR3: CASSLTWVNTEAFF. CDR3 bases: TGTGCCAGCAGTTTGACTTGGGTGAACACTGAAGCTTTCTTT.

This clone appeared a few times. This sequence joins TRBV28 and TRBJ1-4, with unresolved D. The V gene lost 2 bases and the J gene lost 12 bases, with 16 bases spanning the gap. Germline V lookup: CDR1 MDHEN, CDR2 SYDVKM. This CDR3 is built from 14 residues. The CDR3 spells CASSLADPMRELFF. The CDR3 bases are TGTGCCAGCAGTTTAGCGGATCCTATGAGGGAACTGTTTTTT.

The chain combines TRBV2 with TRBJ2-1; unclear D gene. Looked up from germline, CDR1 is SNHLY and CDR2 is FYNNEI. Trimming removed 4 bases from V and 9 bases from J, with 10 bases in between. The CDR3 runs to 12 residues. Here the CDR3 reads CASSVGSGEQFF. Here the CDR3 DNA reads TGTGCCAGCAGTGTAGGCTCGGGTGAGCAGTTCTTC. Complete variable domain (other parts from reference TRBV2 and TRBJ2-1): EPEVTQTPSHQVTQMGQEVILRCVPISNHLYFYWYRQILGQKVEFLVSFYNNEISEKSEIFDDQFSVERPDGSNFTLKIRSTKLEDSAMYFCASSVGSGEQFFGPGTRLTVL.

The chain joins TRBV15 to TRBJ2-7, with TRBD1 as a possible D gene (5 bases). Per the germline V gene, CDR1 is LNHNV and CDR2 is YYDKDF (reference sequence). This CDR3 has 12 amino acids. V lost 5 bases and J 5 bases, leaving 10 bases between the germline ends. The CDR3 sequence: CATSYDSNEQYF. The CDR3 DNA reads TGTGCCACCAGCTATGACAGCAACGAGCAGTACTTC.

This chain links TRBV20-1 with TRBJ2-1, with TRBD2 matching over 11 bases. This CDR3 is built from 15 residues. With 6 bases clipped from V and 7 bases from J, the junction kept 11 bases outside the gene matches. Germline CDR1 and CDR2: DFQATT and SNEGSKA (reference sequence). As DNA, the CDR3 is TGCAGTGCCAGTGGAGTAGCGGGGGGGCATAATGAGCAGTTCTTC. It translates to CSASGVAGGHNEQFF.

The V and J genes are TRBV4-3 and TRBJ1-3, with D perhaps matching TRBD1 (5 bases). The CDR3 is 15 residues long. V dropped 6 bases and J dropped 0 bases, with 12 bases sitting between them. The V gene's germline CDR1 is LGHNA and CDR2 YSLEER. The CDR3 loop is CASSPTGGSGNTIYF. CDR3 in DNA: TGCGCCAGCAGTCCAACCGGGGGCTCTGGAAACACCATATATTTT.

This clone showed up just once. The rearrangement joins TRBV2 to TRBJ2-1; TRBD2 agrees at 11 bases. The CDR3 extends over 15 amino acids. Germline V gene sequence: CDR1 SNHLY, CDR2 FYNNEI. V shed 9 bases and J 4 bases; nucleotides not matched to a gene: 8. CDR3 nucleotide sequence: TGTGCCAGAGACCGACTAGCGGGGAGTTACAATGAGCAGTTCTTC. Translated, it gives CARDRLAGSYNEQFF.

This chain uses TRBV4-1 with TRBJ2-7, with TRBD2 identical over 7 bases. The CDR3 covers 16 residues. In germline, CDR1 is MGHRA, CDR2 YSYEKL. V lost 1 base, J lost 4 bases, and 10 bases stayed unmatched. CDR3 nucleotide sequence: TGCGCCAGCAGCCAAGTCGGACTAGGGAATCGGTACGAGCAGTACTTC. Translating gives CASSQVGLGNRYEQYF.

The chain is built from TRBV11-2 and TRBJ2-7; TRBD1 matches 9 bases. This CDR3 spans 17 amino acids. With 1 base clipped from V and 6 bases from J, the junction kept 13 bases outside the gene matches. The germline V gene has CDR1 SGHAT and CDR2 FQNNGV. This CDR3 reads CASSLGGRNRGLSEQYF. The CDR3 nucleotides read TGTGCCAGCAGCTTAGGTGGCCGAAACAGGGGGCTGTCCGAGCAGTACTTC.

The chain combines TRBV5-1 with TRBJ2-7; 8 nucleotides line up with TRBD1. The CDR3 spans 15 residues. J was trimmed by 6 bases and V by 4 bases; bases with no gene match: 12. In germline, CDR1 is SGHRS, CDR2 YFSETQ. The CDR3 sequence: CASSDRTGPGPEQYF. CDR3 coding DNA: TGCGCCAGCAGCGATCGGACAGGGCCGGGTCCCGAGCAGTACTTC.

This clone was observed a single time. V is TRBV5-4 and J is TRBJ1-6; D gene ambiguous. CDR3 length: 14 amino acids. Trimming took 0 bases from V and 9 from J, leaving 10 bases between them. Germline loops: CDR1 SGHNT, CDR2 YYREEE (reference sequence). This chain's CDR3 is CASSLGQVLSPLHF. In DNA, the CDR3 is TGTGCCAGCAGCTTGGGGCAGGTACTTTCACCCCTCCACTTT.

The chain recombines TRBV4-1 with TRBJ2-3; TRBD1 is a possible D gene (5 bases). CDR1 is MGHRA, CDR2 YSYEKL, per germline. Trimming removed 0 bases at V and 3 bases at J, with 13 bases between. The CDR3 runs to 16 residues. The CDR3 DNA reads as TGCGCCAGCAGCCAAGAGGGGCAGGTCTGGACAGATACGCAGTATTTT. Protein sequence: CASSQEGQVWTDTQYF.

The J gene is TRBJ2-2, the V gene TRBV9, with no clear D. V lost 0 bases to trimming and J lost 1 base, with 7 bases between them. The CDR3 extends over 15 amino acids. Germline V lookup: CDR1 SGDLS, CDR2 YYNGEE. Here the CDR3 DNA reads TGTGCCAGCAGCGTAGCGCTAATGAACACCGGGGAGCTGTTTTTT. Amino acids: CASSVALMNTGELFF.

V is TRBV19 and J is TRBJ2-2, with 9 bases matching TRBD1. Germline V gene data show CDR1 as LNHDA and CDR2 as SQIVND (reference sequence). This CDR3 has 16 residues. The J segment lost 0 bases and the V segment lost 4 bases, leaving 3 bases of the junction unmatched. The CDR3 loop is CASSTWTGANTGELFF. In DNA, the CDR3 is TGTGCCAGTAGTACCTGGACAGGGGCGAACACCGGGGAGCTGTTTTTT.

The chain is built from TRBV19 and TRBJ1-1; D remains unclear. V was trimmed by 4 bases and J by 1 base, leaving 7 bases between them. This CDR3 region has 13 residues. In germline, CDR1 is LNHDA, CDR2 SQIVND (reference sequence). The CDR3 nucleotides read TGTGCCAGTAGTACGACATCGAACACTGAAGCTTTCTTT. Translation gives CASSTTSNTEAFF.

V and J are TRBV6-2 or TRBV6-3 and TRBJ2-5, with D tentatively TRBD1 (6 bases). The CDR3 covers 14 residues. V was clipped by 4 bases and J by 5 bases, with 14 bases between them. Germline lookup yields CDR1 MNHEY and CDR2 SVGEGT. The CDR3 spells CASSSGTNVETQYF. The CDR3 bases are TGTGCCAGCAGTTCCGGGACAAACGTCGAGACCCAGTACTTC.